The present entry profiles one T cell receptor beta chain with its context. This sample is drawn from a study of blood T cell repertoires in COVID-19. About the study: Samples came from the United States, Italy and Spain, spanning acute and convalescent COVID-19.

CDR1 is GTSNPN, CDR2 SVGIG, per germline (reference sequence). Trimming removed 0 bases from V and 4 bases from J, with 10 bases in between. The CDR3 spans 14 residues. The authors' processing: Reference gene primers were amplified, and this amplification served to estimate nucleated cell counts. TCRdb's table, derived via immunoSEQ multiplex PCR, lists solely in-frame clones and lacks some. D and trimming were read from the DNA, whereas the V and J calls and clone size are those reported in that table. The sample contains around 270,000 clones, 84% of which appear only once. The material sequenced was peripheral blood. The chain combines TRBV30 with TRBJ2-1; D remains ambiguous. The TCR originated in a woman between 40 and 55 years old who had recovered from COVID-19. CDR3 nucleotide sequence: TGTGCCTGGAGTGTATCCGGAGCTTACAATGAGCAGTTCTTC. Its protein product is CAWSVSGAYNEQFF.